This T cell receptor beta chain appears in the sequencing data of a study of CD8+ T cells in alopecia areata. Overall study findings and caveats: Clonality exceeded that of normal scalp in lesional scalp, most notably in alopecia totalis/universalis. Scalp specimens additionally yield sequences from normal skin's resident alphabeta T cells.

Germline CDR1 and CDR2: SQVTM and ANQGSEA. The CDR3 contains 15 residues. The V end lost 7 bases, the J end lost 5 bases, and 20 bases lay between the germline ends. Remarks on this clone: Its antigen is currently unknown.

PBMCs were stained for CD3, CD4 and CD8, and CD4+ and CD8+ T cells were sorted. As the sequencing template, cDNA was produced by extracting RNA and reverse transcribing it. Libraries were prepared by immunoSEQ multiplex PCR; TCRdb keeps only in-frame clonotypes and omits some of them. The data hold hundreds of thousands of clones, with 65% to 70% observed a single time. The specimen comprised CD4+ T cells sorted from blood, sampled at week 0. The J gene is TRBJ2-2, the V gene TRBV29-1, with D tentatively TRBD1 or TRBD2 (6 bases each). The receptor was derived from a human donor with alopecia areata. The DNA for the CDR3 is TGCAGCGCCTTGGGTCACAGGGAGGAAACCGGGGAGCTGTTTTTT. The encoded protein is CSALGHREETGELFF.